One and the same sample provided the 18 T cell receptor beta chains below, sequenced in a study of blood T cell repertoires in COVID-19. Using immunoSEQ multiplex PCR, the repertoire was profiled, and TCRdb retains in-frame clones only, with some absent. The sample shows around 100,000 clones, around four fifths of them seen only once. The material sequenced was peripheral blood. These receptors were collected from a man aged 60 to 69 with acute or convalescent COVID-19.

V usage is TRBV19 and J usage is TRBJ1-2; D ambiguous. V lost 7 bases and J lost 7, with 25 bases in between. Germline V lookup: CDR1 LNHDA, CDR2 SQIVND (reference sequence). The CDR3 is made up of 16 amino acids. The chain's CDR3 is CASKVYYRVSSGGYTF. In DNA, the CDR3 is TGTGCCAGTAAGGTTTACTATCGCGTCTCCTCTGGTGGCTACACCTTC.

The CDR3 nucleotides are TGTGCCACCAGTGATTTGTCAGGGGGCGCCTACAATGAGCAGTTCTTC. This codes for CATSDLSGGAYNEQFF. This chain connects TRBV24-1 to TRBJ2-1, with 8 positions matching TRBD1. Trimming took 0 bases from V and 2 from J; bases not matched to a gene: 2. This CDR3 has 16 residues. The germline V gene has CDR1 KGHDR and CDR2 SFDVKD.

The chain employs TRBV27 and TRBJ2-7; 12 bases match TRBD1. This CDR3 has 18 amino acids. Germline V gene lookup returns CDR1 MNHEY and CDR2 SMNVEV (reference sequence). V shed 8 bases and J 3 bases; nucleotides not matched to a gene: 17. CDR3 nucleotides: TGTGCCAGCGGGTCCCGGGACAGGGGGCCGGGAAGAATCTACGAGCAGTACTTC. Encoded protein: CASGSRDRGPGRIYEQYF.

V gene TRBV5-1 combines with J gene TRBJ1-1; TRBD1 aligns across 9 bases. V lost 5 bases, J lost 6 bases, and 8 bases stayed unmatched. CDR3 size: 14 residues. Germline V lookup: CDR1 SGHRS, CDR2 YFSETQ. The CDR3 reads CASSQQGALSEAFF. As DNA, the CDR3 is TGCGCCAGCAGTCAACAGGGGGCGCTTTCTGAAGCTTTCTTT.

This chain uses TRBV9 with TRBJ2-1, with D perhaps matching TRBD2 (5 bases). CDR3 length equals 15 residues. Germline V gene sequence: CDR1 SGDLS, CDR2 YYNGEE. Deletions cut 1 base from V and 3 bases from J, with 11 bases between. The CDR3 loop reads CASSVLNGNYNEQFF. For the CDR3, the DNA is TGTGCCAGCAGCGTACTAAACGGGAACTACAATGAGCAGTTCTTC.

This chain links TRBV4-1 with TRBJ2-1; 8 nucleotides match TRBD2. Trimming cost V 2 bases and J 7 bases; bases outside gene matches: 7. The V gene's germline CDR1 is MGHRA and CDR2 YSYEKL. The CDR3 contains 15 residues. This chain's CDR3 is CASSQMSGSRNEQFF. The CDR3 DNA follows: TGCGCCAGCAGCCAAATGAGCGGGAGCAGGAATGAGCAGTTCTTC.

In this sample, this clone turned up once. This chain uses TRBV7-9 with TRBJ1-3; D is unresolved. Looked up from germline, CDR1 is SEHNR and CDR2 is FQNEAQ (reference sequence). This CDR3 has 14 residues. V lost 2 bases and J lost 8, with 13 bases in between. The CDR3 is CASSLNSGRDTIYF. DNA for the CDR3: TGTGCCAGCAGCTTAAACTCCGGTCGGGACACCATATATTTT.

This clone appeared once. A junction end diverges from the germline sequence, so it may reflect a read error. J is TRBJ1-2 and V is TRBV18; D call uncertain. There are 16 residues in the CDR3. Germline lookup yields CDR1 KGHSH and CDR2 LQKENI. The CDR3 region has the DNA TGTGCCAGCTCACCAGAGCCAGCCCCTGACTTTTATGGCTACGCCTTC. It translates to CASSPEPAPDFYGYAF.

The V gene is TRBV7-6, the J gene TRBJ2-5; 7 bases are a match to TRBD1. V was pared by 5 bases and J by 0 bases, with 9 bases of the junction left unmatched. Germline V gene data show CDR1 as SGHVS and CDR2 as FNYEAQ. This CDR3 region has 16 residues. This CDR3 reads CASSAQTGDYQETQYF. The CDR3 region has the DNA TGTGCCAGCAGCGCTCAAACAGGGGATTACCAAGAGACCCAGTACTTC.

This clone was counted a single time. The rearrangement joins TRBV24-1 to TRBJ2-5; a weak D match, TRBD1 (7 bases). The CDR3 is 15 residues long. With 4 bases removed from V and 5 bases from J, the gap between germline ends came to 16 bases. Germline values: CDR1 KGHDR, CDR2 SFDVKD. Here the CDR3 DNA reads TGTGCCACCAGTGACTGGACAGGCGGAGGGGAGACCCAGTACTTC. Translation gives CATSDWTGGGETQYF.

This chain links TRBV9 with TRBJ2-2; D is ambiguous. This CDR3 is 15 amino acids long. Trimming left V 3 bases short and J 6 bases short, with 15 bases between. Germline CDR1 reads SGDLS; CDR2 reads YYNGEE. The CDR3 is CASSAGPGGSGELFF. Written as DNA, the CDR3 is TGTGCCAGCAGCGCCGGTCCCGGTGGTTCCGGGGAGCTGTTTTTT.

The chain couples TRBV19 to TRBJ2-2; 11 bases match TRBD1. V shed 5 bases and J 4 bases; nucleotides not matched to a gene: 9. CDR1 and CDR2 from the germline V gene are LNHDA and SQIVND (reference sequence). This CDR3 comprises 17 residues. CDR3 sequence: CASSPSGTGGVTGELFF. CDR3 DNA sequence: TGTGCCAGTAGTCCATCCGGGACAGGGGGAGTCACCGGGGAGCTGTTTTTT.

The gene calls are TRBV28 and TRBJ1-5; possibly TRBD1 for D (5 bases). There are 14 residues in the CDR3. Germline V gene sequence: CDR1 MDHEN, CDR2 SYDVKM. Trimming removed 3 bases from V and 6 bases from J, with 12 bases in between. Here the CDR3 reads CASSLGGSGQPQHF. In DNA form, the CDR3 reads TGTGCCAGCAGTTTGGGGGGGTCGGGTCAGCCCCAGCATTTT. Variable domain in full (rest from reference TRBV28 and TRBJ1-5): DVKVTQSSRYLVKRTGEKVFLECVQDMDHENMFWYRQDPGLGLRLIYFSYDVKMKEKGDIPEGYSVSREKKERFSLILESASTNQTSMYLCASSLGGSGQPQHFGDGTRLSIL.

The chain employs TRBV4-2 and TRBJ2-1, with 8 nucleotides matching TRBD2. Germline CDR1 and CDR2: LGHNA and YNFKEQ. This CDR3 is 17 amino acids long. J gave up 3 bases and V 0 bases, and 7 bases lay outside the gene matches. In nucleotides, the CDR3 is TGTGCCAGCAGCCAAGATTATCGGAGCGGGAGCTACAATGAGCAGTTCTTC. It is translated as CASSQDYRSGSYNEQFF.

The chain recombines TRBV11-3 with TRBJ1-2; 9 bases match TRBD1. The CDR3 runs to 13 residues. V shed 4 bases, J shed 6 bases, and the junction held 3 bases outside the gene matches. Germline V CDR1 and CDR2: SGHNT, YENEEA. CDR3 protein: CASSSQGAHGYTF. The CDR3 nucleotides are TGTGCCAGCAGCTCACAGGGGGCGCATGGCTACACCTTC.

This chain links TRBV19 with TRBJ2-2; possibly TRBD1 for D (5 bases). The germline CDR1 and CDR2 sequences are LNHDA and SQIVND (reference sequence). The V end was cut by 7 bases, the J end by 10 bases, with 10 bases between. The CDR3 is 11 residues long. The CDR3 nucleotides read TGTGCCAGTAATAGGGGCGTGGAGCTGTTTTTT. Protein: CASNRGVELFF.

This clone was seen more than once but under ten times. The chain links TRBV7-8 to TRBJ1-1; no clear D gene. Deletions cut 5 bases from V and 0 bases from J, with 13 bases between. The germline V gene encodes CDR1 SGHVS and CDR2 FQNEAQ. CDR3 length: 15 amino acids. This CDR3 reads CASSPMGRLNTEAFF. The CDR3 bases are TGTGCCAGCAGCCCGATGGGCAGGTTGAACACTGAAGCTTTCTTT.

V usage is TRBV19 and J usage is TRBJ2-1, with D possibly matching TRBD2 (6 bases). The CDR3 runs 15 residues. Germline V gene sequence: CDR1 LNHDA, CDR2 SQIVND (reference sequence). The V and J ends lost 5 bases and 2 bases respectively, with 13 bases between them. The chain's CDR3 is CASSLMGGTYNEQFF. The CDR3 DNA sequence: TGTGCCAGTAGTCTCATGGGAGGAACCTACAATGAGCAGTTCTTC.